The T cell receptor beta chain under discussion was sequenced for a study of cytomegalovirus exposure and HLA in healthy donors. Background on the study: Among roughly 180 million T cells, an earlier analysis found 95 million to 140 million unique TCR beta sequences.

Vbeta (60) and Jbeta (13) primers were used in the PCR. Here immunoSEQ multiplex PCR was the method, and the copy in TCRdb shows in-frame clones only, minus some. This sample has some 170,000 clones, with around 80% found just once. This CDR3 has 13 amino acids. Trimming took 0 bases from V and 5 from J, leaving 8 bases between them. Germline V gene sequence: CDR1 SGDLS, CDR2 YYNGEE. The receptor was derived from a girl aged 10 to 17 in good health and CMV-seropositive. This chain uses TRBV9 with TRBJ2-5; the D is unclear. Sequencing input: PBMCs. CDR3 amino acids: CASSVDSWETQYF. In DNA form, the CDR3 reads TGTGCCAGCAGCGTAGACAGTTGGGAGACCCAGTACTTC.